One and the same sample provided the 9 T cell receptor beta chains below, sequenced in a study of blood T cell repertoires in COVID-19. Sequencing was performed with immunoSEQ multiplex PCR; in TCRdb, only in-frame clones are kept and a portion is missing. The table shows roughly 60,000 clones, with 75% to 80% occurring only once. Material: peripheral blood. The source is a human donor in a cohort sampled during active COVID-19.

The CDR3 DNA follows: TGTGCCAGCAGCCCCTACAGGGGGCGTAACTATGGCTACACCTTC. Amino acids: CASSPYRGRNYGYTF. The chain combines TRBV11-1 with TRBJ1-2; TRBD1 aligns across 9 bases. The CDR3 extends over 15 amino acids. With 5 bases clipped from V and 1 base from J, the junction kept 5 bases outside the gene matches. CDR1 SGHAT and CDR2 FQDESV come from the germline V gene (reference sequence).

The chain carries TRBV7-8 and TRBJ1-2; 8 bases align to TRBD1. This CDR3 has 14 amino acids. V trimming: 4 bases; J trimming: 7 bases; junction bases outside the gene matches: 8. The germline CDR1 and CDR2 sequences are SGHVS and FQNEAQ. The CDR3 is CASSSGQGAFGYTF. CDR3 nucleotide sequence: TGTGCCAGCAGCTCCGGGCAGGGGGCTTTTGGCTACACCTTC.

V and J are TRBV30 and TRBJ1-3; tentative D call: TRBD1 (5 bases). V was cut by 1 base and J by 0 bases, with 13 bases left in between. Per the germline V gene, CDR1 is GTSNPN and CDR2 is SVGIG (reference sequence). The CDR3 runs to 16 residues. In DNA, the CDR3 is TGTGCCTGGAGTGGGGGACGGGAGAGCTCTGGAAACACCATATATTTT. Residues: CAWSGGRESSGNTIYF.

The rearrangement uses TRBV10-3 and TRBJ1-1; tentative D call: TRBD1 (6 bases). The germline V gene has CDR1 ENHRY and CDR2 SYGVKD. V dropped 0 bases and J dropped 7 bases, with 12 bases sitting between them. The CDR3 consists of 14 residues. The CDR3 DNA reads as TGTGCCATCAGTGAGTCTCTTTGGACAGATGAAGCTTTCTTT. Residues: CAISESLWTDEAFF.

V is TRBV10-3 and J is TRBJ1-2; 7 nucleotides align to TRBD1. This CDR3 is built from 15 residues. Germline-derived CDR1 and CDR2 are ENHRY and SYGVKD. V lost 10 bases, J lost 4 bases, and 15 bases stayed unmatched. The CDR3: CATSEQRGLVYGYTF. As DNA, the CDR3 is TGTGCCACCAGCGAACAGAGGGGGCTCGTCTATGGCTACACCTTC.

In this sample, this clone turned up a few times. The chain links TRBV10-3 to TRBJ2-2, with a tentative D call TRBD2 (5 bases). CDR3 length: 16 residues. The germline V and J ends were trimmed by 3 bases and 4 bases, with 15 bases remaining between them. The germline gives CDR1 ENHRY, CDR2 SYGVKD. CDR3 nucleotides: TGTGCCATCAGTGAAAGAAGGACTTTTACCACCGGGGAGCTGTTTTTT. This codes for CAISERRTFTTGELFF.

There are a few counts of this clone. V and J are TRBV20-1 and TRBJ1-4; unclear D gene. Trimming removed 6 bases from V and 5 bases from J, with 7 bases in between. The CDR3 length is 11 residues. Germline CDR1 reads DFQATT; CDR2 reads SNEGSKA (reference sequence). Here the CDR3 reads CSAGRNEKLFF. CDR3 coding DNA: TGCAGTGCCGGTCGGAATGAAAAACTGTTTTTT.

The chain couples TRBV2 to TRBJ1-5; tentative D call: TRBD1 (5 bases). V was shortened by 4 bases and J by 4 bases, with 8 bases between the two germline ends. Germline V gene sequence: CDR1 SNHLY, CDR2 FYNNEI. This CDR3 is 13 amino acids long. CDR3 nucleotide sequence: TGTGCCAGCAGTGGACAGCCAAATCAGCCCCAGCATTTT. It encodes CASSGQPNQPQHF.

The chain couples TRBV6-2 or TRBV6-3 to TRBJ1-5, with D perhaps TRBD1 (6 bases). This CDR3 comprises 14 residues. The ends were cut back, 6 bases at V and 2 bases at J, with 11 bases in the middle. Germline CDR1 reads MNHEY; CDR2 reads SVGEGT. The CDR3 protein is CASSMDSRNQPQHF. The CDR3 bases are TGTGCCAGCAGCATGGACAGCCGCAATCAGCCCCAGCATTTT.